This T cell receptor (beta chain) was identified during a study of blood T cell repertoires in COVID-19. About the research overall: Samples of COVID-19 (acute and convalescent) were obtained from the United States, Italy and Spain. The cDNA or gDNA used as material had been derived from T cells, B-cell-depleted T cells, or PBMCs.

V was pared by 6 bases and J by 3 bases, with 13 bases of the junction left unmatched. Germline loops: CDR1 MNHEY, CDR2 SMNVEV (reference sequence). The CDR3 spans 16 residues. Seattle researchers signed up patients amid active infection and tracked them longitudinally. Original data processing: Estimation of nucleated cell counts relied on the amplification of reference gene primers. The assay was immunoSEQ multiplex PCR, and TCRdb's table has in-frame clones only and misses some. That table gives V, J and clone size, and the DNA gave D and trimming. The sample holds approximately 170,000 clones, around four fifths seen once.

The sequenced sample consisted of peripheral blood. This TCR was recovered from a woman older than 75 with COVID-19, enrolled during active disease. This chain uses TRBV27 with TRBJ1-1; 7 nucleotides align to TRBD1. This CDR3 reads CASRKTTGAGYTEAFF. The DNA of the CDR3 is TGTGCCAGCAGAAAAACTACAGGGGCGGGGTACACTGAAGCTTTCTTT.